This T cell receptor beta chain was profiled in a study of regulatory T cells in long-lasting Graves disease. Whole-study results and caveats: Preferential use of TRBV28, TRBJ1-2 and TRBJ2-5 was seen in persistent disease. Persistent Graves' patients showed reduced TCR diversity versus newly diagnosed patients.

The CDR3 is 15 amino acids. Germline V gene lookup returns CDR1 SGHVS and CDR2 FQNEAQ. Time point reported: persistent/refractory GD, antithyroid drugs over 5 years with positive TRAb. PBMCs provided the RNA from which the TCR library was made. Patients all came to the study from an endocrinology department in Xi'an, China. Arm-PCR with iRepertoire HTBI primers amplified the CDR3 regions for these TCR beta libraries. Authors' data handling: Sample data revealed fewer than 70 TRBV and under 15 TRBJ segments. TCRdb re-derived calls from the multiplex PCR reads in MiXCR, one entry per CDR3 protein. These V and J calls are TCRdb output, not the study's own analysis. The data show about 470,000 distinct CDR3 sequences, with around 20% seen just once and 7.8% held by the top ten. On this clonotype: Its antigen is still unknown. A read error may account for a junction end that differs from germline.

The sequences come from peripheral blood mononuclear cells (PBMCs), collected when the disease was refractory, from a patient treated with antithyroid drugs. The sequence was obtained from a female donor with Graves disease. The genes are TRBV7-8 and TRBJ2-5; D not resolved. The CDR3 DNA sequence: TGTGCCAGCAGCTTAGCGGGTGGGAAACAAGAGGCCCAGTACTTC. Translation: CASSLAGGKQEAQYF.